This TCR beta chain was identified in a study of blood T cells in healthy people across ages. Per-sample PBMC isolation yielded at least 7 million cells. The CDR3 is 15 amino acids. With V trimmed by 4 bases and J by 6 bases, 6 bases remained unmatched. In germline, CDR1 is MNHEY, CDR2 SMNVEV (reference sequence). Using a J-beta primer mix together with a sample-barcoded 5' primer, a second PCR was run for roughly 7 to 11 cycles. Every cDNA molecule bore a tag from a template-switch adaptor containing 12 random nucleotides. One entry per CDR3 protein results from TCRdb running MiXCR on the 5' RACE reads. The sample lists about 570,000 distinct CDR3 sequences; 27% were seen once.

The TCR sequence derives from a woman between 70 and 85 years old in good health. The specimen was blood. The chain combines TRBV27 with TRBJ2-2; 9 bases are shared with TRBD1. CDR3 nucleotide sequence: TGTGCCAGCAGTTCATATGGGACAGGGCCCGGGGAGCTGTTTTTT. Translated, it gives CASSSYGTGPGELFF.